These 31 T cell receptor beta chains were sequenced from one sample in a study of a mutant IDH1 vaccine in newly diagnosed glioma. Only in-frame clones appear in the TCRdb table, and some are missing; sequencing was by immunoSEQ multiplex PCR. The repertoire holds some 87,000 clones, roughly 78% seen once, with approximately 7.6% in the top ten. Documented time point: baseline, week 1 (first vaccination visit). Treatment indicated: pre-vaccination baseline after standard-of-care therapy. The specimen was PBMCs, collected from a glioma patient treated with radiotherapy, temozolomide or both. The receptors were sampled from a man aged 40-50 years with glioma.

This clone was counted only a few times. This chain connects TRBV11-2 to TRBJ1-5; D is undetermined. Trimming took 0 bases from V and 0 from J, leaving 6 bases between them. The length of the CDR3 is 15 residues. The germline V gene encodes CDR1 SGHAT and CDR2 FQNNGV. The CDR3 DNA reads TGTGCCAGCAGCTTAGATTCAGCTAGCAATCAGCCCCAGCATTTT. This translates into CASSLDSASNQPQHF. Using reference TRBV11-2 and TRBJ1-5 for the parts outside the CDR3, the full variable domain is EAGVAQSPRYKIIEKRQSVAFWCNPISGHATLYWYQQILGQGPKLLIQFQNNGVVDDSQLPKDRFSAERLKGVDSTLKIQPAKLEDSAVYLCASSLDSASNQPQHFGDGTRLSIL.

The CDR3 coding sequence is TGTGCCAGTAGTATCCCCGGGGGACAGGGCGTCAACGAGCAGTACTTC. This translates into CASSIPGGQGVNEQYF. The rearrangement uses TRBV19 and TRBJ2-7, with TRBD1 matching over 9 bases. The CDR3 runs to 16 residues. CDR1 is LNHDA and CDR2 is SQIVND in the germline V gene (reference sequence). The ends lost 3 bases at V and 5 bases at J; junction bases unmatched: 11. Combining the CDR3 with reference TRBV19 and TRBJ2-7 gives the whole variable domain DGGITQSPKYLFRKEGQNVTLSCEQNLNHDAMYWYRQDPGQGLRLIYYSQIVNDFQKGDIAEGYSVSREKKESFPLTVTSAQKNPTAFYLCASSIPGGQGVNEQYFGPGTRLTVT.

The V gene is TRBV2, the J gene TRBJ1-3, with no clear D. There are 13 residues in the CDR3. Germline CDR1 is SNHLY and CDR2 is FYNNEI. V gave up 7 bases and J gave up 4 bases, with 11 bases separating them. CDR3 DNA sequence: TGTGCCAGCAACGGGGTAGGCGGAAACACCATATATTTT. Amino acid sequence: CASNGVGGNTIYF. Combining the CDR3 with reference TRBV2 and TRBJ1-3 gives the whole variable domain EPEVTQTPSHQVTQMGQEVILRCVPISNHLYFYWYRQILGQKVEFLVSFYNNEISEKSEIFDDQFSVERPDGSNFTLKIRSTKLEDSAMYFCASNGVGGNTIYFGEGSWLTVV.

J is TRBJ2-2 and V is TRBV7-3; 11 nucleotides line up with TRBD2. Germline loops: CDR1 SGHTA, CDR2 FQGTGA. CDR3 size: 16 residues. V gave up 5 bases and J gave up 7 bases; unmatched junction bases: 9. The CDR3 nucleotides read TGTGCCAGCAGCGCCCCACTAGCGGGAGTCATCGGGGAGCTGTTTTTT. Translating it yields CASSAPLAGVIGELFF.

CDR3 nucleotides: TGTGCCAGCAGCTTAGTGGGCTGGCAAAATGAAAAACTGTTTTTT. This sequence encodes CASSLVGWQNEKLFF. The rearrangement joins TRBV11-3 to TRBJ1-4; D gene ambiguous. V gave up 1 base and J gave up 5 bases, with 11 bases separating them. The germline V gene encodes CDR1 SGHNT and CDR2 YENEEA. The CDR3 has 15 residues.

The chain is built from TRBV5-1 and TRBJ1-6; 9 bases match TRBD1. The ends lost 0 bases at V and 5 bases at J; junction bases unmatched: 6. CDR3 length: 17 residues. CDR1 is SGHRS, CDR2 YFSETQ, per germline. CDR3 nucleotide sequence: TGCGCCAGCAGCTTGGGAAGGACAGGGGCGGATAATTCACCCCTCCACTTT. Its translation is CASSLGRTGADNSPLHF.

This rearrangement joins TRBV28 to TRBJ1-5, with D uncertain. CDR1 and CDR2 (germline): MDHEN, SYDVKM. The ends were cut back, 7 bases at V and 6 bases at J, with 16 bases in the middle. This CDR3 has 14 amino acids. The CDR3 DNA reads TGTGCCAGCACCAAACCCCTAGTAGGTCAGCCCCAGCATTTT. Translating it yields CASTKPLVGQPQHF.

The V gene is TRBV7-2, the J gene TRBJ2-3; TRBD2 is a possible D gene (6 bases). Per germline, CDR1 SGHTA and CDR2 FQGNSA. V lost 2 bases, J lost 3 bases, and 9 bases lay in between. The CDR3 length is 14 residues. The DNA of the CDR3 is TGTGCCAGCAGCTTATACGGGGGAACAGATACGCAGTATTTT. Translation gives CASSLYGGTDTQYF. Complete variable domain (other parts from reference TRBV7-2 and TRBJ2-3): GAGVSQSPSNKVTEKGKDVELRCDPISGHTALYWYRQSLGQGLEFLIYFQGNSAPDKSGLPSDRFSAERTGGSVSTLTIQRTQQEDSAVYLCASSLYGGTDTQYFGPGTRLTVL.

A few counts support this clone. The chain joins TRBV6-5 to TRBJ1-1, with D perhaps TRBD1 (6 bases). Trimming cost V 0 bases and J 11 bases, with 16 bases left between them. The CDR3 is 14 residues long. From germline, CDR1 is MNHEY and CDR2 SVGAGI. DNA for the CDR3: TGTGCCAGCAGTTACTCTGGGACACTGGTCGAGGCTTTCTTT. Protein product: CASSYSGTLVEAFF.

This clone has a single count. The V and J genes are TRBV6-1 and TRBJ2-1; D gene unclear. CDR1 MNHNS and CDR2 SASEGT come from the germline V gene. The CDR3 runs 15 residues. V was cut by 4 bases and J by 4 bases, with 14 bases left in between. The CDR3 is CASSGTDESYNEQFF. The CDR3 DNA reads TGTGCCAGCAGTGGGACGGACGAGTCTTACAATGAGCAGTTCTTC.

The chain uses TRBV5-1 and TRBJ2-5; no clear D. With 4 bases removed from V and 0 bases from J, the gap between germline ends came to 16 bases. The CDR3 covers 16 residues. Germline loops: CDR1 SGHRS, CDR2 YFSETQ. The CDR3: CASSLDLVTYQETQYF. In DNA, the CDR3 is TGCGCCAGCAGCCTCGACCTCGTAACGTACCAAGAGACCCAGTACTTC.

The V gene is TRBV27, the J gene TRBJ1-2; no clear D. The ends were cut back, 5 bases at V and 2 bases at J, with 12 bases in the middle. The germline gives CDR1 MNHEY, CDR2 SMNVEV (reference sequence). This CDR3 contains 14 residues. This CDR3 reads CASSPGSPNYGYTF. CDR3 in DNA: TGTGCCAGCAGTCCCGGGTCCCCGAACTATGGCTACACCTTC.

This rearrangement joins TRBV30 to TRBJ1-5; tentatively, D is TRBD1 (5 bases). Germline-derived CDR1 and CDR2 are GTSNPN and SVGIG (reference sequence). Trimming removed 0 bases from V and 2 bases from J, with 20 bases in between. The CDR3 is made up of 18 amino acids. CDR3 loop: CAWSVRTSEFGGNQPQHF. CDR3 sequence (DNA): TGTGCCTGGAGTGTAAGGACATCGGAGTTCGGGGGCAATCAGCCCCAGCATTTT.

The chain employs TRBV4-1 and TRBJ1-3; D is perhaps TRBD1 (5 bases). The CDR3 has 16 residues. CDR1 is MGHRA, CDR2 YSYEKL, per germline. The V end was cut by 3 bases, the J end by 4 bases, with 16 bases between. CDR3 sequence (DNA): TGCGCCAGCAGCCAGACCCCGGGGGGTAGAGGAAACACCATATATTTT. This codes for CASSQTPGGRGNTIYF.

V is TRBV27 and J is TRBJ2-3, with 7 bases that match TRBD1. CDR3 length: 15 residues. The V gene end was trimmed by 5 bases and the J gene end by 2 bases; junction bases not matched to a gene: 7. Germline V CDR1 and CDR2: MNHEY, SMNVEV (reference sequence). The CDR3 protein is CASSPTGAPTDTQYF. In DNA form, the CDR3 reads TGTGCCAGCAGTCCTACAGGGGCCCCCACAGATACGCAGTATTTT.

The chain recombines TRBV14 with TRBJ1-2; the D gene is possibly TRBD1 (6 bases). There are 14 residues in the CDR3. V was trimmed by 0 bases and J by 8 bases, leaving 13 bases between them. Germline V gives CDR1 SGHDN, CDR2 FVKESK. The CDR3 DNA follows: TGTGCCAGCAGCCAAGATAGCAGGGGTGGCGGCTACACCTTC. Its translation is CASSQDSRGGGYTF. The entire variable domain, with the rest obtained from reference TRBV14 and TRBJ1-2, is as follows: EAGVTQFPSHSVIEKGQTVTLRCDPISGHDNLYWYRRVMGKEIKFLLHFVKESKQDESGMPNNRFLAERTGGTYSTLKVQPAELEDSGVYFCASSQDSRGGGYTFGSGTRLTVV.

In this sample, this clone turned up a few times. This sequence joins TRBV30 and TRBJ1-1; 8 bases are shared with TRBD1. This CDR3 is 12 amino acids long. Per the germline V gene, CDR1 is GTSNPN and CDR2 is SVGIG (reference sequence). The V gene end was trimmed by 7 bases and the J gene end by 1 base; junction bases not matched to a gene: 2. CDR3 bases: TGTGCCTTTACAGGGGGGAACACTGAAGCTTTCTTT. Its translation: CAFTGGNTEAFF.

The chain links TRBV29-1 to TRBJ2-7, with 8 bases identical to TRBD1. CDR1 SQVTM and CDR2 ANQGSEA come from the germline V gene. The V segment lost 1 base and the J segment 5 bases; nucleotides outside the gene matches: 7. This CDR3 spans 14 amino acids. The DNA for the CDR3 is TGCAGCGTTGAAGCCGGCGACAGGGGAGACGAGCAGTACTTC. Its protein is CSVEAGDRGDEQYF.

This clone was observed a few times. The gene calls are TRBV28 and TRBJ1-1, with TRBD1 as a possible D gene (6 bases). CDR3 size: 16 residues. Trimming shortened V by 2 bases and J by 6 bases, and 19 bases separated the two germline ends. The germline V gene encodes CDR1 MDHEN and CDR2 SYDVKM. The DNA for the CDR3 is TGTGCCAGCAGTTTAGGGGGCCCTCGACGTATTCCTGAAGCTTTCTTT. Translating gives CASSLGGPRRIPEAFF.

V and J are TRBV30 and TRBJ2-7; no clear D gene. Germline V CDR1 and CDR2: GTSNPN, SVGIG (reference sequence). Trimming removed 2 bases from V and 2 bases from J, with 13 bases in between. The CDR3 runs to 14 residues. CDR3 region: CAWSRLHTPYEQYF. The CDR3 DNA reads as TGTGCCTGGAGTAGGCTACATACCCCCTACGAGCAGTACTTC.

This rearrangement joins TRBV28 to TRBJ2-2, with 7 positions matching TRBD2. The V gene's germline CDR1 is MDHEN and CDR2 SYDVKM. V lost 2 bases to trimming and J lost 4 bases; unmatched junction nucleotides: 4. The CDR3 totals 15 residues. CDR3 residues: CASSLPGLVTGELFF. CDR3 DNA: TGTGCCAGCAGTTTACCTGGACTAGTCACCGGGGAGCTGTTTTTT.

The DNA for the CDR3 is TGTGCCAGCAGTCAGAATCAGGGTTTCAATGAGCAGTTCTTC. Amino acids: CASSQNQGFNEQFF. This chain uses TRBV5-8 with TRBJ2-1, with D possibly being TRBD1 (5 bases). V was cut by 5 bases and J by 6 bases, with 15 bases left in between. Germline assignment: CDR1 SGHTS and CDR2 YDEGEE. The CDR3 length is 14 residues. The full variable domain, in which reference TRBV5-8 and TRBJ2-1 provide the parts outside the CDR3, is EAGVTQSPTHLIKTRGQQATLRCSPISGHTSVYWYQQALGLGLQFLLWYDEGEERNRGNFPPRFSGRQFPNYSSELNVNALELEDSALYLCASSQNQGFNEQFFGPGTRLTVL.

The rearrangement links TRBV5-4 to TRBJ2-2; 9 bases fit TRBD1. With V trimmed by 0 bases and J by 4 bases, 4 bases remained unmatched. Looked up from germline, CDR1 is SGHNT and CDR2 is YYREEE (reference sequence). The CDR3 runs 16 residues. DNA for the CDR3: TGTGCCAGCAGCTTGGGCCGGGACAGGGCCACCGGGGAGCTGTTTTTT. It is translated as CASSLGRDRATGELFF.

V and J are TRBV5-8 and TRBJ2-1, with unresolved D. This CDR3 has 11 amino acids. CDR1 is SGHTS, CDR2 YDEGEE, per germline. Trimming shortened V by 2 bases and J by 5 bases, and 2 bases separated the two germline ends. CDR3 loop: CASSFDNEQFF. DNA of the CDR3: TGTGCCAGCAGCTTTGACAATGAGCAGTTCTTC.

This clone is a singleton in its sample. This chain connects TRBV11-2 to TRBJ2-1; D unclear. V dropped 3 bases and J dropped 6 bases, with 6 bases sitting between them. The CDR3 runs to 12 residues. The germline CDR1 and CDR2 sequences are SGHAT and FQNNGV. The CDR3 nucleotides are TGTGCCAGCAGCTTTCTACCCAATGAGCAGTTCTTC. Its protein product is CASSFLPNEQFF.

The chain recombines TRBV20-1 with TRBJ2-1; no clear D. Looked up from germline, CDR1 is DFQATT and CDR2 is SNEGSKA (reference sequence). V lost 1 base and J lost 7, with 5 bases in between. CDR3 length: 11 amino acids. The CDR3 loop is CSARASNEQFF. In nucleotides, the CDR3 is TGCAGTGCTAGAGCCTCGAATGAGCAGTTCTTC.

The CDR3 coding sequence is TGCGCCAGCAGCCAAGGCCCAGGTCAGAACTATGGCTACACCTTC. Its protein product is CASSQGPGQNYGYTF. The chain employs TRBV4-3 and TRBJ1-2; D is undetermined. Trimming took off 1 base at V and 2 bases at J, with 11 bases between the two ends. The V gene's germline CDR1 is LGHNA and CDR2 YSLEER. The CDR3 sequence is 15 residues long.

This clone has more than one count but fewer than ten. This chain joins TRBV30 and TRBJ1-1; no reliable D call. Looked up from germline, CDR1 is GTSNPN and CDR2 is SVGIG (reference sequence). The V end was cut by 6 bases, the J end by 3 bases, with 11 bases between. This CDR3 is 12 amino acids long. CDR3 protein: CACGRRDTEAFF. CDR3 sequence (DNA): TGTGCCTGCGGCAGGCGGGACACTGAAGCTTTCTTT.

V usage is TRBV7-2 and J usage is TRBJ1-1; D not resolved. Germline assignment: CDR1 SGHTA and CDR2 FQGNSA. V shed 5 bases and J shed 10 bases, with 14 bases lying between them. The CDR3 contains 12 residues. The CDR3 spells CASSLRLGGAFF. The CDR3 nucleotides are TGTGCCAGCAGCCTGCGGCTTGGTGGAGCTTTCTTT.

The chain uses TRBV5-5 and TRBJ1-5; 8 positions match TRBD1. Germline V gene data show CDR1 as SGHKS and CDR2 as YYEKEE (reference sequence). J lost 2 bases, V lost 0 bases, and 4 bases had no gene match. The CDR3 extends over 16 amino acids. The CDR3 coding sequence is TGTGCCAGCAGCTTGGTGACAGGGGTCGGCAATCAGCCCCAGCATTTT. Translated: CASSLVTGVGNQPQHF.

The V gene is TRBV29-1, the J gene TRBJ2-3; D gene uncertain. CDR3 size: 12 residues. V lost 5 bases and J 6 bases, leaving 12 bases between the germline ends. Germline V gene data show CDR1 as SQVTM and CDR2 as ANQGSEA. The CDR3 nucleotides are TGCAGCGTTATAGCCTCGGGCGATACGCAGTATTTT. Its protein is CSVIASGDTQYF.